This TCR beta chain was captured by sequencing in a study of identical twins. The germline gives CDR1 MNHEY, CDR2 SMNVEV (reference sequence). V shed 4 bases, J shed 8 bases, and the junction held 8 bases outside the gene matches. The CDR3 totals 15 residues. TCRdb re-derived calls from the 5' RACE reads in MiXCR, one entry per CDR3 protein. The sample consists of 300,000 to 350,000 distinct CDR3 sequences, about 12% of them appearing once. This clonotype has more than one count but fewer than ten. What it binds is not known. Study-level findings and limits: The study drew conclusions from cross-sectional statistical analysis, not from following the same donors. Whereas memory repertoires showed no such difference, abundant cord blood beta clonotypes carried fewer insertions.

The same sample was also used in a study of yellow fever vaccine responses in identical twins.

The receptor's source is a woman aged 18-29 years in good health. Sequencing was done on a sample of CD8+ T cells sorted from blood. The chain carries TRBV27 and TRBJ1-6; TRBD1 matches at 7 bases. The CDR3 DNA sequence: TGTGCCAGCAGTTCGCCGCGACAGGGTGATTCACCCCTCCACTTT. This gives the protein CASSSPRQGDSPLHF.